This T cell receptor (beta chain) was retrieved from a study of CD8+CD57+ T cells in acquired aplastic anemia. Notes on the study in general: The same twenty-nine CD8+ CDR3 sequences occurred in patients and in controls.

Whoever was chosen for sequencing had shown CD8+CD57+ cell expansion by flow cytometry. This CDR3 comprises 13 residues. The J segment lost 7 bases and the V segment lost 0 bases, leaving 4 bases of the junction unmatched. CDR1 and CDR2 from the germline V gene are SGDLS and YYNGEE. Genomic DNA, serving as template, underwent TCR beta VDJ and CDR3 profiling. TCRdb analysed the reads with MiXCR anew, one entry per CDR3 protein. The sample lists fewer than 200,000 distinct CDR3 sequences; about two thirds were seen once. This clonotype was seen more than once but under ten times. Its specificity is not known.

The rearrangement links TRBV9 to TRBJ2-7, with TRBD1 identical over 7 bases. Sequenced material: sorted CD4+, CD8+, or CD8+CD57+ T cells (not recorded which) from PBMCs. The sequence derives from a human donor with aplastic anemia. CDR3 loop: CASSVVETGEQYF. Written as DNA, the CDR3 is TGTGCCAGCAGCGTAGTAGAGACAGGGGAGCAGTACTTC.